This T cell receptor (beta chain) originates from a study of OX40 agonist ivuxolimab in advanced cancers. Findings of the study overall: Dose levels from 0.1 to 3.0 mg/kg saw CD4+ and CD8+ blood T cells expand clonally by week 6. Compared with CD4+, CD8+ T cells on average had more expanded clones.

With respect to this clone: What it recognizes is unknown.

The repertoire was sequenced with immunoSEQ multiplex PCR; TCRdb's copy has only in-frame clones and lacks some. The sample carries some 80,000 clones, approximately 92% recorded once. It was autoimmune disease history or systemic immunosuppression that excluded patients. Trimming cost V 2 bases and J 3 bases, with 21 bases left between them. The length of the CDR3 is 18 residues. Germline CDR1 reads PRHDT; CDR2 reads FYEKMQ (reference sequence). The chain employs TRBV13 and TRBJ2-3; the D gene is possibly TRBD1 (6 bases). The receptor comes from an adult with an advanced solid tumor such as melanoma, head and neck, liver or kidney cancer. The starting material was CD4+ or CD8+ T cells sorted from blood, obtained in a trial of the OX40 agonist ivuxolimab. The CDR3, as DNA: TGTGCCAGCAGCTTAACCCTCCTACAGGGTTCGGGAACAGATACGCAGTATTTT. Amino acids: CASSLTLLQGSGTDTQYF.